The rows below give T cell receptor beta chains drawn from one sample of a study of blood T cell repertoires in COVID-19. Method: immunoSEQ multiplex PCR; TCRdb's copy keeps in-frame clones and lacks some. The sample has roughly 100,000 clones, approximately 84% seen once. Sample: peripheral blood. The receptors come from a middle-aged man with active or convalescent COVID-19. CDR3s include the opening cysteine and the closing phenylalanine or tryptophan. The order of the fields is clone size, V gene, D gene, J gene, CDR3 protein, CDR3 DNA. D genes are given only for firm matches. Size tells how often a clone was seen (once, few, many) or the class of an expanded clone, and some rows leave it out.

.	TRBV11-2	TRBD1	TRBJ1-1	CASRLPGQGVTEAFF	TGTGCCAGCAGACTACCGGGACAGGGCGTAACTGAAGCTTTCTTT
.	TRBV7-9	.	TRBJ2-5	CASSSMGETQYF	TGTGCCAGCAGTTCCATGGGCGAGACCCAGTACTTC
few	TRBV10-3	TRBD1	TRBJ1-2	CAISLGQGDYGYTF	TGTGCCATCAGTTTGGGACAGGGCGACTATGGCTACACCTTC
.	TRBV19	TRBD2	TRBJ2-5	CASSIRTSGGYQETQYF	TGTGCCAGTAGTATACGAACTAGCGGGGGGTACCAAGAGACCCAGTACTTC
.	TRBV7-2	TRBD1	TRBJ1-1	CASSPGTGETEAFF	TGTGCCAGCAGCCCCGGAACAGGGGAAACTGAAGCTTTCTTT
.	TRBV14	.	TRBJ1-2	CASSPSGLNYGYTF	TGTGCCAGCAGCCCAAGCGGCCTTAACTATGGCTACACCTTC
.	TRBV19	TRBD1	TRBJ1-4	CASSLGTGGEKLFF	TGTGCCAGTAGTCTCGGGACAGGGGGAGAAAAACTGTTTTTT
.	TRBV6-5	.	TRBJ1-2	CASCKTQGMLGYTF	TGTGCCAGCTGTAAAACGCAGGGAATGCTTGGCTACACCTTC
.	TRBV6-5	TRBD1	TRBJ1-5	CASSPTHRGPQPQHF	TGTGCCAGCAGCCCAACACACAGGGGTCCACAGCCCCAGCATTTT
.	TRBV30	TRBD1	TRBJ1-1	CARHTGAAEAFF	TGTGCGAGACATACAGGGGCCGCCGAAGCTTTCTTT
once	TRBV6-5	TRBD1	TRBJ2-1	CASRLTGGFDNEQFF	TGTGCCAGCAGGCTTACAGGGGGCTTCGACAATGAGCAGTTCTTC
.	TRBV2	.	TRBJ1-5	CASVVEGQPQHF	TGTGCCAGCGTGGTGGAGGGTCAGCCCCAGCATTTT
.	TRBV19	.	TRBJ2-7	CASSIAGSGAYEQYF	TGTGCCAGTAGTATAGCTGGGTCGGGGGCCTACGAGCAGTACTTC
.	TRBV5-1	TRBD1	TRBJ2-1	CASSLDRTGDNEQFF	TGCGCCAGCAGCTTGGACCGGACAGGGGACAATGAGCAGTTCTTC
.	TRBV10-3	TRBD1	TRBJ2-7	CAIRYHPDRGTSYEQYF	TGTGCCATCAGATACCATCCGGACAGGGGAACCTCCTACGAGCAGTACTTC
.	TRBV20-1	TRBD1	TRBJ1-2	CSVWTGASYTF	TGCAGTGTATGGACAGGGGCGAGCTACACCTTC
.	TRBV21-1	.	TRBJ2-3	CASSKAGDRGSDTQYF	TGTGCCAGCAGCAAAGCGGGGGACAGGGGTTCAGATACGCAGTATTTT
.	TRBV5-4	TRBD1	TRBJ1-1	CASSMTGVDTEAFF	TGTGCCAGCAGCATGACAGGGGTGGACACTGAAGCTTTCTTT
once	TRBV6-6	.	TRBJ1-3	CASEAGKGNTIYF	TGTGCCAGCGAGGCCGGTAAAGGAAACACCATATATTTT
.	TRBV7-2	TRBD2	TRBJ2-5	CASSLAGLAQETQYF	TGTGCCAGCAGCTTAGCGGGACTAGCGCAAGAGACCCAGTACTTC
.	TRBV6-6	TRBD1	TRBJ1-5	CASGTDIYLHF	TGTGCCAGCGGGACAGACATCTACTTACATTTT
.	TRBV18	TRBD1	TRBJ1-2	CASSPGTVDYGYTF	TGTGCCAGCTCACCAGGGACAGTCGACTATGGCTACACCTTC
.	TRBV7-2	.	TRBJ2-7	CASSLYSAGTYEQYF	TGTGCCAGCAGCTTATATTCGGCGGGAACCTACGAGCAGTACTTC
.	TRBV3-1/TRBV3-2	.	TRBJ1-3	CASSHAGGSGNTIYF	TGTGCCAGCAGCCACGCCGGGGGGTCTGGAAACACCATATATTTT
.	TRBV6-2/TRBV6-3	.	TRBJ1-3	CASSYMESGNTIYF	TGTGCCAGCAGTTATATGGAGAGTGGAAACACCATATATTTT
.	TRBV4-1	.	TRBJ2-2	CASSQVQQGSEELFF	TGCGCCAGCAGCCAAGTTCAGCAGGGAAGTGAGGAGCTGTTTTTT
few	TRBV2	.	TRBJ2-1	CASSARGVPYNEQFF	TGTGCCAGCAGTGCCCGGGGTGTTCCCTACAATGAGCAGTTCTTC
.	TRBV27	TRBD1	TRBJ1-1	CASSQNRGATNTEAFF	TGTGCCAGCAGTCAAAACAGGGGCGCAACGAACACTGAAGCTTTCTTT
.	TRBV19	.	TRBJ1-2	CASSIDRNYGYTF	TGTGCCAGTAGTATAGACCGTAACTATGGCTACACCTTC
.	TRBV5-4	.	TRBJ1-2	CASSLQGINYGYTF	TGTGCCAGCAGCTTGCAGGGGATCAACTATGGCTACACCTTC
.	TRBV29-1	.	TRBJ2-2	CSVASGVGELFF	TGCAGCGTTGCTTCTGGAGTCGGGGAGCTGTTTTTT
.	TRBV6-5	TRBD1	TRBJ1-1	CASTRKSDRDTEAFF	TGTGCCAGCACCCGAAAGAGCGACAGGGACACTGAAGCTTTCTTT
.	TRBV19	.	TRBJ1-3	CASLDGGIRNTIYF	TGTGCCAGTCTGGACGGAGGGATACGAAACACCATATATTTT